This entry describes one T cell receptor beta chain. TCRdb ran MiXCR on the reads and lists one entry per CDR3 protein. The table has fewer than 200,000 distinct CDR3 sequences, roughly a fifth seen once. The data are from a study of T cell repertoires in cytomegalovirus infection. The CDR3 loop spans 16 amino acids. Germline lookup yields CDR1 SGHAT and CDR2 FQDESV (reference sequence). V lost 1 base, J lost 16 bases, and 14 bases stayed unmatched. This clonotype originated in a human donor in good health (CMV status not recorded). Some clones in this sample may be carry-over from other donors' samples. The material sequenced was PBMCs. The rearrangement joins TRBV11-1 to TRBJ1-6; 9 nucleotides align to TRBD1. The DNA of the CDR3 is TGTGCCAGCAGCTTAGGGACAGGGGTCCTCGGAGGTACGCTCCACTTT. This codes for CASSLGTGVLGGTLHF.